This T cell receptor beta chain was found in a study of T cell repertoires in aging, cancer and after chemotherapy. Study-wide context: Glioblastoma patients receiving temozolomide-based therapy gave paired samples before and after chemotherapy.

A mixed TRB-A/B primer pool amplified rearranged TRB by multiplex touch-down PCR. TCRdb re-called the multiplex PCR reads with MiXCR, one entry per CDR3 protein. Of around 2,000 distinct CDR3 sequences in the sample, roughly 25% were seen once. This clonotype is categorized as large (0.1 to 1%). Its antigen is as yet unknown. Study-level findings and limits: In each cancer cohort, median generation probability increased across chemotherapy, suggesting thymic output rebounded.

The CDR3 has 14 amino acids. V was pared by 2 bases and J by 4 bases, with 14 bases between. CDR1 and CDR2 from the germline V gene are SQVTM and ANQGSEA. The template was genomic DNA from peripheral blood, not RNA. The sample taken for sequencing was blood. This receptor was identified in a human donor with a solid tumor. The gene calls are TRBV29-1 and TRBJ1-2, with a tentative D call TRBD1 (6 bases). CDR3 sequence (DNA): TGCAGCGTTGAAAGTGGGGGGGCCGGCTATGGCTACACCTTC. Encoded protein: CSVESGGAGYGYTF.